This T cell receptor (beta chain) was sequenced in a study of T cells in Graves' hyperthyroidism and ophthalmopathy. Amplification of TCR beta CDR3 regions was performed using RNA transcripts as template. A set of HTBI primers served as the primers for a first-round RT-PCR of the TCR CDR3. In TCRdb, the multiplex PCR reads were re-called with MiXCR into one record per CDR3 protein. This sample has hundreds of thousands of distinct CDR3 sequences, with 35% to 55% found just once. Study-wide findings and caveats: Blood also contained most expanded thyroid clonotypes above 0.001.

V shed 7 bases and J shed 4 bases, with 13 bases lying between them. Per germline, CDR1 SNHLY and CDR2 FYNNEI. CDR3 size: 14 residues. This clonotype was recorded at least ten times. Antigen specificity is unknown. The sequence was collected from a young woman with Graves' hyperthyroidism. This chain joins TRBV2 and TRBJ2-2; D not certain. The sample was peripheral blood or thyroid tissue (not recorded which). The CDR3 DNA follows: TGTGCCAGCAACGACAAGGCCGCCACCGGGGAGCTGTTTTTT. Translation gives CASNDKAATGELFF.